This TCR beta chain was found in a study of molecular identifiers for immune sequencing clone quantification. Germline CDR1 reads LNHDA; CDR2 reads SQIVND (reference sequence). Trimming left V 8 bases short and J 4 bases short, with 17 bases between. The length of the CDR3 is 14 residues. As for this clonotype: Possible read error: a much larger clone is one base away.

TCRdb reprocessed the PCR reads with MiXCR, giving one entry per CDR3 protein. The top ten hold around 1.5% of the sample, which has about 65,000 distinct CDR3 sequences, around 20% seen once. This receptor was taken from a human donor in good health. Some libraries in this study had Jurkat cell RNA spiked in. Sequenced: naive CD8+ T cells from blood, with Jurkat cell RNA spiked in. The subset: FACS-sorted CD8+CD4-CCR7+CD45RA+ naive T cells. The chain couples TRBV19 to TRBJ1-2, with a weak D call TRBD1 (6 bases). The CDR3 sequence: CASALQGVLYGYTF. The CDR3 DNA sequence: TGTGCCAGTGCTCTACAGGGTGTGCTCTATGGCTACACCTTC. Full variable domain (rest looked up from reference TRBV19 and TRBJ1-2): DGGITQSPKYLFRKEGQNVTLSCEQNLNHDAMYWYRQDPGQGLRLIYYSQIVNDFQKGDIAEGYSVSREKKESFPLTVTSAQKNPTAFYLCASALQGVLYGYTFGSGTRLTVV.